The present T cell receptor beta chain was sequenced within a study of blood T cell repertoires in COVID-19. Background on the study: The analysed material was cDNA or gDNA that came from T cells, B-cell-depleted T cells, or PBMCs.

As handled by the study authors: Researchers report that nucleated cell counts were estimated from reference gene primer amplification. This table comes from immunoSEQ multiplex PCR, and its TCRdb copy is limited to in-frame clones, with some not included. The D gene and trimming were derived from the DNA, and the V and J assignments and clone size from that table. The sample has over 200,000 clones, approximately 88% seen once. The CDR3 extends over 15 amino acids. The ends were cut back, 2 bases at V and 2 bases at J, with 6 bases in the middle. Germline V gene data show CDR1 as KGHDR and CDR2 as SFDVKD.

The source material was peripheral blood. The receptor comes from a man between 60 and 75 years old who had recovered from COVID-19. J is TRBJ1-6 and V is TRBV24-1; no definite D call. CDR3 region: CATSDSRAYNSPLHF. As DNA, the CDR3 is TGTGCCACCAGTGATTCCCGGGCCTATAATTCACCCCTCCACTTT.